The 10 T cell receptor beta chains below were found in one sample sequenced in a study of cytomegalovirus exposure and HLA in healthy donors. Method: immunoSEQ multiplex PCR; TCRdb's copy keeps in-frame clones and lacks some. The table lists about 400,000 clones, roughly 85% of them singletons. Sequenced input: PBMCs. These receptors were obtained from a woman aged 18-29 years in good health and CMV-seronegative.

The rearrangement uses TRBV2 and TRBJ1-3, with D hard to call. CDR1 is SNHLY, CDR2 FYNNEI, per germline. Trimming removed 8 bases at V and 1 base at J, with 9 bases between. The CDR3 length is 13 residues. In nucleotides, the CDR3 is TGTGCCAGCCACTTTAGTTCTGGAAACACCATATATTTT. It specifies CASHFSSGNTIYF.

The V gene is TRBV27, the J gene TRBJ1-1; D possibly corresponds to TRBD1 (6 bases). V shed 3 bases and J shed 4 bases, with 12 bases lying between them. This CDR3 has 14 residues. CDR1 is MNHEY and CDR2 is SMNVEV in the germline V gene (reference sequence). The CDR3 region is CASSFGRGSTEAFF. In nucleotides, the CDR3 is TGTGCCAGCAGTTTTGGCAGGGGCTCCACTGAAGCTTTCTTT.

The gene calls are TRBV14 and TRBJ1-5; 7 bases line up with TRBD1. The CDR3 spans 16 residues. Germline CDR1 and CDR2: SGHDN and FVKESK. V lost 4 bases, J lost 4 bases, and 10 bases stayed unmatched. The chain's CDR3 is CASSRGNRGRNQPQHF. In nucleotides, the CDR3 is TGTGCCAGCAGCCGCGGGAACAGGGGACGAAATCAGCCCCAGCATTTT.

For this clone: Other DNA sequences within the sample encode an identical CDR3. The genes are TRBV10-3 and TRBJ2-1; 7 positions agree with TRBD2. CDR3 length: 14 amino acids. The V segment lost 4 bases and the J segment 0 bases; nucleotides outside the gene matches: 0. CDR1 is ENHRY and CDR2 is SYGVKD in the germline V gene. The CDR3 protein is CAISGGGSYNEQFF. CDR3 in DNA: TGTGCCATCAGTGGGGGGGGCTCCTACAATGAGCAGTTCTTC.

The chain joins TRBV28 to TRBJ2-7; D perhaps matches TRBD1 (6 bases). V was clipped by 5 bases and J by 1 base, with 15 bases between them. Germline V gene sequence: CDR1 MDHEN, CDR2 SYDVKM. The CDR3 is made up of 15 amino acids. CDR3 nucleotide sequence: TGTGCCAGCAGTCCCCCGCCGACAGGTTCCTACGAGCAGTACTTC. Translating gives CASSPPPTGSYEQYF.

The rearrangement joins TRBV4-1 to TRBJ2-7; the match to TRBD2 covers 11 bases. The V segment lost 4 bases and the J segment 2 bases; nucleotides outside the gene matches: 4. The CDR3 runs to 15 residues. Per germline, CDR1 MGHRA and CDR2 YSYEKL. CDR3 sequence: CASSPIAGGPYEQYF. CDR3 sequence (DNA): TGCGCCAGCAGCCCAATAGCGGGAGGGCCCTACGAGCAGTACTTC.

The chain employs TRBV29-1 and TRBJ2-7; TRBD2 might be the D (6 bases). CDR1 SQVTM and CDR2 ANQGSEA come from the germline V gene. Between the trimmed V and J ends, which lost 6 bases and 3 bases, there was a span of 9 bases. This CDR3 contains 11 residues. CDR3 DNA sequence: TGCAGCGTCGGGACTCACTACGAGCAGTACTTC. Protein: CSVGTHYEQYF.

The chain employs TRBV27 and TRBJ2-7; 8 bases agree with TRBD2. This CDR3 comprises 15 residues. Germline-derived CDR1 and CDR2 are MNHEY and SMNVEV (reference sequence). V lost 4 bases to trimming and J lost 5 bases; unmatched junction nucleotides: 10. CDR3 loop: CASSWGRGGRNEQYF. CDR3 bases: TGTGCCAGCAGTTGGGGACGGGGGGGCCGGAACGAGCAGTACTTC.

The V gene is TRBV5-1, the J gene TRBJ1-2; 8 bases fit TRBD1. The germline V gene encodes CDR1 SGHRS and CDR2 YFSETQ. The CDR3 contains 13 residues. Trimming removed 4 bases from V and 3 bases from J; junction bases left unmatched: 2. CDR3 coding DNA: TGCGCCAGCAGCATGGACAGGGACTATGGCTACACCTTC. It yields the protein CASSMDRDYGYTF.

The chain uses TRBV6-1 and TRBJ1-4, with D tentatively TRBD1 (6 bases). Trimming shortened V by 4 bases and J by 3 bases, and 12 bases separated the two germline ends. The V gene's germline CDR1 is MNHNS and CDR2 SASEGT. The CDR3 loop spans 15 amino acids. The CDR3 is CASSGIQGANEKLFF. The CDR3 nucleotides read TGTGCCAGCAGTGGAATACAGGGAGCTAATGAAAAACTGTTTTTT.